This TCR beta chain was documented in a study of T cells in Graves' hyperthyroidism and ophthalmopathy. The source material, RNA transcripts, was used to amplify TCR beta CDR3 regions. First-round RT-PCR of the TCR CDR3 relied on the HTBI primer set. Each CDR3 protein is one row after TCRdb ran MiXCR on the multiplex PCR reads. In the table there are 500,000 to 600,000 distinct CDR3 sequences, over 45% of which are singletons. The CDR3 contains 14 residues. Germline V gene lookup returns CDR1 SGHTA and CDR2 FQGTGA. This TCR derives from an adult woman with Graves' disease, either hyperthyroidism or ophthalmopathy (not recorded which). The genes are TRBV7-3 and TRBJ1-5; possible D gene TRBD1, 6 bases. Sequenced: peripheral blood or thyroid tissue (not recorded which). The CDR3 DNA is TGTGCTAGAGTGGGGGGCGCGGGCAATCAGCCCCAGCATTTT. As protein: CARVGGAGNQPQHF.